This passage covers 24 T cell receptor beta chains from one sample sequenced in a study of cytomegalovirus exposure and HLA in healthy donors. PCR amplification relied on 60 Vbeta primers (plus 13 Jbeta primers). The assay was immunoSEQ multiplex PCR, and TCRdb's table has in-frame clones only and misses some. Of more than 80,000 clones in the sample, around 83% were seen once. Sample: PBMCs. These receptors were collected from a female donor in good health and CMV-seropositive.

The chain couples TRBV19 to TRBJ1-2; D uncertain. V was trimmed by 4 bases and J by 2 bases, leaving 11 bases between them. CDR1 is LNHDA and CDR2 is SQIVND in the germline V gene (reference sequence). The CDR3 has 14 residues. CDR3 sequence reads: CASSNPSRNYGYTF. CDR3 bases: TGTGCCAGTAGTAATCCGTCGCGAAACTATGGCTACACCTTC.

CDR3 nucleotides: TGTGCCACCAGCAGAGAGGTGGGCAGGGGGCCTAACACTGAAGCTTTCTTT. Translated, it gives CATSREVGRGPNTEAFF. The chain employs TRBV15 and TRBJ1-1; 8 nucleotides match TRBD1. CDR3 length: 17 residues. Germline assignment: CDR1 LNHNV and CDR2 YYDKDF (reference sequence). V lost 0 bases and J lost 2; bases outside the gene matches: 8.

V and J are TRBV29-1 and TRBJ1-2; no clear D. CDR1 and CDR2 (germline): SQVTM, ANQGSEA. This CDR3 region has 13 residues. V was cut by 4 bases and J by 1 base, with 10 bases left in between. CDR3 residues: CSVGNLDNYGYTF. Written as DNA, the CDR3 is TGCAGCGTTGGCAACTTAGATAACTATGGCTACACCTTC.

The gene calls are TRBV6-5 and TRBJ1-1; D not certain. V lost 4 bases to trimming and J lost 4 bases, with 7 bases between them. CDR1 MNHEY and CDR2 SVGAGI come from the germline V gene. There are 12 residues in the CDR3. The CDR3 coding sequence is TGTGCCAGCAGTTCGGTTGGCACTGAAGCTTTCTTT. As protein: CASSSVGTEAFF.

The gene calls are TRBV19 and TRBJ2-1, with 12 positions matching TRBD1. J lost 4 bases, V lost 6 bases, and 4 bases had no gene match. Germline V gene data show CDR1 as LNHDA and CDR2 as SQIVND (reference sequence). CDR3 size: 15 residues. In DNA form, the CDR3 reads TGTGCCAGTAGGGGGACAGGGGGCGAATACAATGAGCAGTTCTTC. This translates into CASRGTGGEYNEQFF.

This clone was seen a handful of times. This chain uses TRBV5-1 with TRBJ2-6; TRBD2 matches at 8 bases. Germline V gene data show CDR1 as SGHRS and CDR2 as YFSETQ. CDR3 length: 18 amino acids. V was pared by 4 bases and J by 0 bases, with 9 bases of the junction left unmatched. CDR3 in DNA: TGCGCCAGCAGCCCCGTCGGGGGGGCAAGCTCTGGGGCCAACGTCCTGACTTTC. Residues: CASSPVGGASSGANVLTF.

V gene TRBV7-9 combines with J gene TRBJ1-1; 10 bases align to TRBD1. Per germline, CDR1 SEHNR and CDR2 FQNEAQ (reference sequence). This CDR3 is built from 17 residues. Trimming took 0 bases from V and 3 from J; bases not matched to a gene: 7. The CDR3 bases are TGTGCCAGCAGCTTAGCGCGAGGACAGGGGGAGGACACTGAAGCTTTCTTT. Translating it yields CASSLARGQGEDTEAFF. The full variable domain, in which reference TRBV7-9 and TRBJ1-1 provide the parts outside the CDR3, is DTGVSQNPRHKITKRGQNVTFRCDPISEHNRLYWYRQTLGQGPEFLTYFQNEAQLEKSRLLSDRFSAERPKGSFSTLEIQRTEQGDSAMYLCASSLARGQGEDTEAFFGQGTRLTVV.

Written as DNA, the CDR3 is TGTGCCAGCAGGACTAGCGGGGTCCGAGATACGCAGTATTTT. It yields the protein CASRTSGVRDTQYF. This sequence joins TRBV6-6 and TRBJ2-3; 11 positions agree with TRBD2. The length of the CDR3 is 14 residues. With 6 bases clipped from V and 5 bases from J, the junction kept 4 bases outside the gene matches. The germline CDR1 and CDR2 sequences are MNHNY and SVGAGI (reference sequence).

The chain recombines TRBV7-9 with TRBJ1-5; the D gene is possibly TRBD1 (6 bases). V was shortened by 4 bases and J by 5 bases, with 9 bases between the two germline ends. CDR3 length: 13 amino acids. Germline V lookup: CDR1 SEHNR, CDR2 FQNEAQ (reference sequence). The CDR3 here is CASSSGADQPQHF. The CDR3 DNA reads as TGTGCCAGCAGCTCAGGGGCGGATCAGCCCCAGCATTTT.

This clone came up once. This chain links TRBV28 with TRBJ1-1; TRBD1 matches 8 bases. With 7 bases clipped from V and 4 bases from J, the junction kept 11 bases outside the gene matches. Germline-derived CDR1 and CDR2 are MDHEN and SYDVKM. The CDR3 contains 15 residues. The CDR3 spells CASTNRGRMSTEAFF. CDR3 sequence (DNA): TGTGCCAGCACCAACAGGGGGAGGATGAGCACTGAAGCTTTCTTT.

Remarks on this clone: Only one base separates this from a far larger clonotype, so it likely reflects a read error. The V gene is TRBV7-3, the J gene TRBJ2-3, with unresolved D. Germline loops: CDR1 SGHTA, CDR2 FQGTGA. The CDR3 covers 15 residues. Trimming stripped 2 bases from V and 1 base from J, with 10 bases between. Here the CDR3 DNA reads TGTGCCAGCAGCTTATGCCTGGGCGGCACAGATACGCAGTATTTT. Translated: CASSLCLGGTDTQYF.

This clone was observed once. The J gene is TRBJ2-3, the V gene TRBV10-3; 14 bases are a match to TRBD2. CDR1 is ENHRY and CDR2 is SYGVKD in the germline V gene. The CDR3 contains 15 residues. Trimming cost V 6 bases and J 3 bases; bases outside gene matches: 2. The CDR3 bases are TGTGCCATCAGGACTAGCGGGGGGGGGACAGATACGCAGTATTTT. Translation gives CAIRTSGGGTDTQYF.

The chain couples TRBV7-2 to TRBJ2-3; D is perhaps TRBD1 (6 bases). The CDR3 extends over 14 amino acids. V was cut by 8 bases and J by 7 bases, with 19 bases left in between. CDR1 SGHTA and CDR2 FQGNSA come from the germline V gene. Here the CDR3 DNA reads TGTGCCAGCGACCCAGGCACCAGGGGAAATACGCAGTATTTT. This encodes CASDPGTRGNTQYF.

The gene calls are TRBV21-1 and TRBJ2-5; the D segment call TRBD2 is taken from the table without a DNA check. TRBV21-1 is marked as a pseudogene. This CDR3 is built from 17 residues. The CDR3 reads CASSKDRGAGGQETQYF. The CDR3 DNA sequence: TGTGCCAGCAGCAAAGATCGTGGAGCGGGAGGACAAGAGACCCAGTACTTC.

The V and J genes are TRBV4-2 and TRBJ2-5; possible D gene TRBD2, 6 bases. The CDR3 runs to 16 residues. V was clipped by 1 base and J by 3 bases, with 15 bases between them. Germline V gene data show CDR1 as LGHNA and CDR2 as YNFKEQ. DNA for the CDR3: TGTGCCAGCAGCCAAGGGATAGGGGAGGAGAAAGAGACCCAGTACTTC. Translated, it gives CASSQGIGEEKETQYF.

In its sample, this clone was seen once. V and J are TRBV29-1 and TRBJ1-2; weak D call: TRBD1 (5 bases). V lost 6 bases, J lost 4 bases, and 15 bases lay in between. CDR1 is SQVTM and CDR2 is ANQGSEA in the germline V gene. This CDR3 has 13 amino acids. CDR3 loop: CSVTSGPVYGYTF. CDR3 in DNA: TGCAGCGTAACCTCAGGGCCGGTCTATGGCTACACCTTC.

V is TRBV10-3 and J is TRBJ2-7; 8 nucleotides agree with TRBD1. This CDR3 comprises 14 residues. CDR1 is ENHRY, CDR2 SYGVKD, per germline. Trimming took 4 bases from V and 4 from J; bases not matched to a gene: 6. The DNA of the CDR3 is TGTGCCATCAGTGGTGGGACAGGAACATACGAGCAGTACTTC. Translated: CAISGGTGTYEQYF.

The chain links TRBV5-1 to TRBJ2-7, with 8 bases that match TRBD1. The germline V gene encodes CDR1 SGHRS and CDR2 YFSETQ. The CDR3 contains 15 residues. The J segment lost 0 bases and the V segment lost 0 bases, leaving 2 bases of the junction unmatched. The CDR3 DNA reads TGCGCCAGCAGCTTGGGGACAGGGATCTCCTACGAGCAGTACTTC. It translates to CASSLGTGISYEQYF.

The V call is TRBV19, the J call TRBJ1-1; D remains ambiguous. Trimming left V 3 bases short and J 4 bases short, with 6 bases between. CDR1 and CDR2 from the germline V gene are LNHDA and SQIVND (reference sequence). The CDR3 is made up of 12 amino acids. CDR3: CASSIGPTEAFF. CDR3 sequence (DNA): TGTGCCAGTAGTATTGGCCCCACTGAAGCTTTCTTT.

This clone has more than one count but fewer than ten. The chain combines TRBV5-1 with TRBJ2-1, with TRBD2 matching over 16 bases. V shed 4 bases and J 7 bases; nucleotides not matched to a gene: 5. Germline V gene sequence: CDR1 SGHRS, CDR2 YFSETQ. The CDR3 contains 16 residues. The CDR3 loop is CASSTGLAGGVNEQFF. CDR3 DNA sequence: TGCGCCAGCAGCACGGGACTAGCGGGAGGGGTGAATGAGCAGTTCTTC.

This clone was picked up one time. V is TRBV6-6 and J is TRBJ2-7, with 9 nucleotides matching TRBD1. J was trimmed by 3 bases and V by 2 bases; bases with no gene match: 2. Germline assignment: CDR1 MNHNY and CDR2 SVGAGI (reference sequence). CDR3 length equals 14 residues. CDR3 protein: CASSYPGQGYEQYF. The DNA for the CDR3 is TGTGCCAGCAGTTACCCGGGACAGGGCTACGAGCAGTACTTC.

V is TRBV5-4 and J is TRBJ1-2; a possible D gene is TRBD1 (6 bases). This CDR3 is 15 amino acids long. The V gene lost 4 bases and the J gene lost 3 bases, with 16 bases spanning the gap. Per the germline V gene, CDR1 is SGHNT and CDR2 is YYREEE (reference sequence). The CDR3 sequence is CASSPQGRIDYGYTF. Written as DNA, the CDR3 is TGTGCCAGCAGCCCACAGGGTCGGATCGACTATGGCTACACCTTC.

The table lists this clone with a few counts. The chain combines TRBV29-1 with TRBJ1-1; 8 bases are shared with TRBD1. V gave up 5 bases and J gave up 5 bases; unmatched junction bases: 4. Germline V gene sequence: CDR1 SQVTM, CDR2 ANQGSEA. This CDR3 spans 12 amino acids. The CDR3 DNA reads TGCAGCGTTAGGCAGGGGGCAACTGAAGCTTTCTTT. Its translation: CSVRQGATEAFF. The full variable domain, in which reference TRBV29-1 and TRBJ1-1 provide the parts outside the CDR3, is SAVISQKPSRDICQRGTSLTIQCQVDSQVTMMFWYRQQPGQSLTLIATANQGSEATYESGFVIDKFPISRPNLTFSTLTVSNMSPEDSSIYLCSVRQGATEAFFGQGTRLTVV.

The chain is built from TRBV2 and TRBJ2-1; D unclear. CDR1 and CDR2 from the germline V gene are SNHLY and FYNNEI. The CDR3 is made up of 12 amino acids. V was clipped by 7 bases and J by 3 bases, with 7 bases between them. The CDR3 DNA follows: TGTGCCAGCACCATCATCTACAATGAGCAGTTCTTC. This codes for CASTIIYNEQFF.